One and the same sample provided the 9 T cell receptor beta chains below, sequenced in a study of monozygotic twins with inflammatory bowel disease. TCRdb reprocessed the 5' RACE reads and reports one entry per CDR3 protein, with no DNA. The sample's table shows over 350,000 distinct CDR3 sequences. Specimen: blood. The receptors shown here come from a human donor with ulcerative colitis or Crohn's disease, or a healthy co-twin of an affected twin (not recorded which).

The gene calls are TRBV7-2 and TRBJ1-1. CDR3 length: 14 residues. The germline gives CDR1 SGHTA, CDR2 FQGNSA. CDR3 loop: CASSLESVYTEAFF.

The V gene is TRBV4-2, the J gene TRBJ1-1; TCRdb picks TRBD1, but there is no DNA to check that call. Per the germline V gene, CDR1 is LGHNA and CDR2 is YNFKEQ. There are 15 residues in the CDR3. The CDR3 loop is CASSQDSLDRAEAFF.

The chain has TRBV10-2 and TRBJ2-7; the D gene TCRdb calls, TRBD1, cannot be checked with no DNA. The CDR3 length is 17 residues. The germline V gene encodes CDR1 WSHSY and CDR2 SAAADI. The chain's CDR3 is CASRGRDRRIVSYEQYF.

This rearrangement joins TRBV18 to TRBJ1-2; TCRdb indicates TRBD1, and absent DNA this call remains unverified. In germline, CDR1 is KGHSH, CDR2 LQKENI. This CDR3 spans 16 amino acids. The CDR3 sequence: CASSPTGVRSNYGYTF.

CDR3 loop: CASSRGLDSYNEQFF. V and J are TRBV5-4 and TRBJ2-1; no DNA is available, so the TRBD1 call from TCRdb remains unchecked. Germline V lookup: CDR1 SGHNT, CDR2 YYREEE (reference sequence). The CDR3 is made up of 15 amino acids.

The CDR3 spells CSVEGGAGVQETQYF. The rearrangement joins TRBV29-1 to TRBJ2-5; TCRdb's D gene call, TRBD1, goes unchecked for lack of DNA. CDR3 length equals 15 residues. Looked up from germline, CDR1 is SQVTM and CDR2 is ANQGSEA.

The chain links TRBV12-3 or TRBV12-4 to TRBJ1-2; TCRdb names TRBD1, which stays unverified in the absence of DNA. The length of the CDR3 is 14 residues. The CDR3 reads CASSTGAGYYGYTF.

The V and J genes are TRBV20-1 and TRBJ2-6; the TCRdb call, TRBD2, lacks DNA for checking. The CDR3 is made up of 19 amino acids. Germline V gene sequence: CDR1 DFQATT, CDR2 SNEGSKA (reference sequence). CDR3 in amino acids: CSARDSRYGRHSGANVLTF.

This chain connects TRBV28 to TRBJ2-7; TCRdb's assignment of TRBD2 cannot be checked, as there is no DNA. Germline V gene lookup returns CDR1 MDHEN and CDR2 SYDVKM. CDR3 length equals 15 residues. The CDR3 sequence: CATKSSGVISYEQYF.